The rows below give T cell receptor beta chains drawn from one sample of a study of CD8 T cells in Susac syndrome. TCRdb re-called the immunoSEQ multiplex PCR reads with MiXCR, one entry per CDR3 protein. The sample holds 70,000 to 85,000 distinct CDR3 sequences, around 96% seen once. Sequenced input: CD8+ T cells from PBMCs. The receptors were gathered from a human donor with Susac syndrome. The CDR3 runs from the conserved cysteine through the conserved F or W. The D gene is left open where the match is weak. Only part of the rows carry a size: once, few, many, or a class if the clone is expanded.

D gene	J gene	clone size	V gene	CDR3 DNA	CDR3 protein
NA	TRBJ1-2	NA	TRBV29-1	TGCAGCGTTGATGGAAGAAACGATGGCTACACCTTC	CSVDGRNDGYTF
NA	TRBJ1-6	NA	TRBV25-1	TGTGCCAGCAGTGCTACAGGGTTTAATTCACCCCTCCACTTT	CASSATGFNSPLHF
TRBD1	TRBJ2-6	NA	TRBV5-6	TGTGCCAGCAGCTCTCCGGGACAGACTACGTCTGGGGCCAACGTCCTGACTTTC	CASSSPGQTTSGANVLTF
NA	TRBJ2-1	NA	TRBV20-1	TGCAGTGCTAGAGATATCGGGGTGAGCTCCTACAATGAGCAGTTCTTC	CSARDIGVSSYNEQFF
TRBD1	TRBJ1-5	NA	TRBV27	TGTGCCAGCAGTCCTTATTGGACAGGGATCAATCAGCCCCAGCATTTT	CASSPYWTGINQPQHF
TRBD2	TRBJ2-7	NA	TRBV28	TGTGCCAGCAGTCAGGTGAGCGGGAAGTCCTACGAGCAGTACTTC	CASSQVSGKSYEQYF
TRBD1	TRBJ2-5	NA	TRBV29-1	TGCAGCGTTGAAGATCTTTCACAGGGGTGGTTCTTTCAGTACTTC	CSVEDLSQGWFFQYF
NA	TRBJ1-2	once	TRBV7-9	TGTGCCAGCAGCCCCACCTTACAGGGAGTAGGCGGCTACACCTTC	CASSPTLQGVGGYTF
TRBD2	TRBJ2-5	NA	TRBV18	TGTGCCAGCTCACCCGACCTAGCGGGAGCGGTTGAGACCCAGTACTTC	CASSPDLAGAVETQYF
NA	TRBJ2-1	NA	TRBV7-9	TGTGCCAGCAGCATCGCTGGCTCCTACAATGAGCAGTTCTTC	CASSIAGSYNEQFF
NA	TRBJ2-1	NA	TRBV7-3	TGTGCCAGCAGCCACGGGGCGAGTGAGCAGTTCTTC	CASSHGASEQFF
NA	TRBJ1-3	NA	TRBV29-1	TGCAGCGTTGAATTCTCTGGAATGGGAAACACCATATATTTT	CSVEFSGMGNTIYF